Presented here are 14 T cell receptor beta chains from one specimen sequenced in a study of T cell repertoires in ileal Crohn's disease (dated by TCRdb to about 2019). Receptors were amplified or captured by the immunoSEQ multiplex PCR assay. Sourced from immuneACCESS, this table was stored by TCRdb with only in-frame sequences that have V and J called. A share of the clones is absent; for the studies checked, an unresolved V gene accounts for under half, and the remainder has no known explanation. The sample includes 15,000 to 20,000 clones, with 70% to 90% observed a single time. The ten largest clones add up to about a tenth of the sample. The sample consisted of ileal tissue. The receptor set was obtained from an adult with Crohn's disease.

The CDR3 DNA is TGCGCCAGCAGCGTGGACAGTACTAATGAAAAACTGTTTTTT. This translates into CASSVDSTNEKLFF. This chain connects TRBV5-1 to TRBJ1-4, with D maybe TRBD1 (6 bases). Germline CDR1 reads SGHRS; CDR2 reads YFSETQ. V lost 4 bases, J lost 2 bases, and 9 bases lay in between. There are 14 residues in the CDR3.

V usage is TRBV6-6 and J usage is TRBJ2-7; D uncertain. The V end was cut by 2 bases, the J end by 4 bases, with 6 bases between. The CDR3 sequence is 12 residues long. Germline V lookup: CDR1 MNHNY, CDR2 SVGAGI (reference sequence). CDR3 region: CASSYGPYEQYF. The CDR3 nucleotides are TGTGCCAGCAGTTACGGGCCTTACGAGCAGTACTTC.

The chain joins TRBV9 to TRBJ1-6; maybe TRBD1 (6 bases). This CDR3 has 14 amino acids. V shed 3 bases and J shed 4 bases, with 8 bases lying between them. The V gene's germline CDR1 is SGDLS and CDR2 YYNGEE. CDR3 nucleotide sequence: TGTGCCAGCAGCGCGGGACAATATAATTCACCCCTCCACTTT. It yields the protein CASSAGQYNSPLHF.

In regard to this clone: At one end, the junction sequence differs from germline, possibly due to a read error. This sequence joins TRBV5-4 and TRBJ2-6, with D perhaps matching TRBD1 (5 bases). In germline, CDR1 is SGHNT, CDR2 YYREEE (reference sequence). CDR3 length: 16 amino acids. The DNA of the CDR3 is TGTGCCACGAAGGGGCAGGGCGACTCTGGGGCCAGCGTCCTGACTTTC. Translating it yields CATKGQGDSGASVLTF.

V is TRBV4-1 and J is TRBJ1-3; D gene uncertain. The CDR3 loop spans 15 amino acids. The V gene's germline CDR1 is MGHRA and CDR2 YSYEKL. V lost 0 bases and J 4 bases, leaving 10 bases between the germline ends. The CDR3 loop reads CASSQERLGGNTIYF. The CDR3 DNA reads TGCGCCAGCAGCCAAGAACGCCTCGGGGGAAACACCATATATTTT.

This rearrangement joins TRBV10-3 to TRBJ1-5; 9 positions match TRBD1. The ends lost 0 bases at V and 2 bases at J; junction bases unmatched: 5. This CDR3 is 17 amino acids long. Germline values: CDR1 ENHRY, CDR2 SYGVKD. CDR3 DNA sequence: TGTGCCATCAGTGAGTCGAGGGACAGGGCCGGCAATCAGCCCCAGCATTTT. Amino acids: CAISESRDRAGNQPQHF.

By proportion, this clone is medium-sized. V is TRBV15 and J is TRBJ1-3, with D perhaps TRBD1 (6 bases). The CDR3 spans 15 residues. Germline assignment: CDR1 LNHNV and CDR2 YYDKDF (reference sequence). The V end lost 5 bases, the J end lost 2 bases, and 13 bases lay between the germline ends. The CDR3, as DNA: TGTGCCACCAGCCTAGGGGGAGGGGCTGGAAACACCATATATTTT. Its translation is CATSLGGGAGNTIYF. Variable domain in full (rest from reference TRBV15 and TRBJ1-3): DAMVIQNPRYQVTQFGKPVTLSCSQTLNHNVMYWYQQKSSQAPKLLFHYYDKDFNNEADTPDNFQSRRPNTSFCFLDIRSPGLGDTAMYLCATSLGGGAGNTIYFGEGSWLTVV.

The rearrangement joins TRBV2 to TRBJ1-1; TRBD1 might be the D (6 bases). Germline V CDR1 and CDR2: SNHLY, FYNNEI. The CDR3 consists of 14 residues. V was shortened by 3 bases and J by 5 bases, with 13 bases between the two germline ends. CDR3 DNA sequence: TGTGCCAGCAGTGAGACGACAGGCAGGACTGAAGCTTTCTTT. This sequence encodes CASSETTGRTEAFF.

V and J are TRBV20-1 and TRBJ1-2, with D unresolved. Trimming removed 3 bases at V and 4 bases at J, with 6 bases between. The CDR3 loop spans 11 amino acids. Germline CDR1 reads DFQATT; CDR2 reads SNEGSKA (reference sequence). CDR3 loop: CSASVVYGYTF. Here the CDR3 DNA reads TGCAGTGCTAGCGTCGTCTATGGCTACACCTTC.

This clone occurred a few times. The chain uses TRBV2 and TRBJ2-5; 7 bases line up with TRBD1. CDR1 and CDR2 (germline): SNHLY, FYNNEI. Trimming cost V 0 bases and J 2 bases; bases outside gene matches: 3. The CDR3 is made up of 15 amino acids. As DNA, the CDR3 is TGTGCCAGCAGTGAAGCTTGGACAGGACAAGAGACCCAGTACTTC. Protein product: CASSEAWTGQETQYF.

This chain joins TRBV4-2 and TRBJ1-4; 9 positions agree with TRBD1. Trimming took 3 bases from V and 0 from J; bases not matched to a gene: 8. The CDR3 is 18 amino acids. CDR1 and CDR2 (germline): LGHNA, YNFKEQ. For the CDR3, the DNA is TGTGCCAGCAGCCAGCCCACCAGACAGGGGGCAACTAATGAAAAACTGTTTTTT. Amino acid sequence: CASSQPTRQGATNEKLFF.

The chain has TRBV2 and TRBJ1-1, with 10 nucleotides matching TRBD1. V was pared by 6 bases and J by 6 bases, with 1 base of the junction left unmatched. CDR1 and CDR2 (germline): SNHLY, FYNNEI. CDR3 length equals 12 residues. CDR3 bases: TGTGCCAGCAGGGGGACAGGGGCTGAAGCTTTCTTT. It translates to CASRGTGAEAFF.

V and J are TRBV5-5 and TRBJ1-1; D gene ambiguous. The CDR3 is 11 residues long. V shed 1 base and J shed 6 bases, with 4 bases lying between them. Germline V gives CDR1 SGHKS, CDR2 YYEKEE (reference sequence). In nucleotides, the CDR3 is TGTGCCAGCAGCTTGACGGCTGAAGCTTTCTTT. Translation: CASSLTAEAFF.

The chain joins TRBV6-6 to TRBJ2-5, with TRBD1 matching over 8 bases. CDR3 length: 13 residues. Trimming at V came to 3 bases and at J to 5 bases, leaving 2 bases not matched to a gene. CDR1 is MNHNY, CDR2 SVGAGI, per germline (reference sequence). The chain's CDR3 is CASSYQGAETQYF. In DNA, the CDR3 is TGTGCCAGCAGTTATCAGGGGGCGGAGACCCAGTACTTC.